This T cell receptor beta chain was captured by sequencing in a study of cytomegalovirus exposure and HLA in healthy donors. Overall study findings and caveats: Previously analyzed data showed that most TCR beta V segments were productive at a frequency of about 87% or about 30%. Common viral pathogens seemed to be connected with several of the most significant clusters, according to a later analysis. A likely sequencing artifact accounted for one observed cluster of highly shared sequence variants.

The PCR made use of 60 Vbeta and 13 Jbeta primers. The table came from immunoSEQ multiplex PCR; TCRdb's copy has only in-frame clones and leaves some out. The sample holds some 120,000 clones; around 82% are singletons and the top ten take 3.6%. This clone was recorded only once. The antigen is unknown. Germline CDR1 is MNHNS and CDR2 is SASEGT. The CDR3 has 14 residues. V gave up 1 base and J gave up 11 bases; unmatched junction bases: 7. The sequence was collected from a woman between 40 and 55 years old in good health and CMV-seropositive. The chain carries TRBV6-1 and TRBJ1-1; TRBD1 matches at 10 bases. Sequenced: PBMCs. The CDR3 DNA reads TGTGCCAGCAGTGAAGACCGGGACAGGGGAGAGGCTTTCTTT. Its translation: CASSEDRDRGEAFF.